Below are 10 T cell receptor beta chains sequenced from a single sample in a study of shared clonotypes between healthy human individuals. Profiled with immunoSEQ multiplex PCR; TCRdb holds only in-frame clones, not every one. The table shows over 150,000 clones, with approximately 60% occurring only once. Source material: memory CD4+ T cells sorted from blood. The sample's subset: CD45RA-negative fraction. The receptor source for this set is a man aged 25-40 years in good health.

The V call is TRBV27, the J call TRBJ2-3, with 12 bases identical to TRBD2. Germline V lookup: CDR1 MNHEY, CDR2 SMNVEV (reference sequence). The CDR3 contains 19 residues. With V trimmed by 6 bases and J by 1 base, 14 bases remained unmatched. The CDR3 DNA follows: TGTGCCAGCAGACCCCTAGGACTAGCGGGAATCCAAGGCACAGATACGCAGTATTTT. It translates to CASRPLGLAGIQGTDTQYF.

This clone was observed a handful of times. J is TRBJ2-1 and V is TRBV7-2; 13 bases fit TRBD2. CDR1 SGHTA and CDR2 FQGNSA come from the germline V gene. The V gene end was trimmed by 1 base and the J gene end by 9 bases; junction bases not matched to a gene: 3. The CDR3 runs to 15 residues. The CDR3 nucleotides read TGTGCCAGCAGCTTAGGGACTAGCGGGAGCCTTGAGCAGTTCTTC. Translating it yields CASSLGTSGSLEQFF.

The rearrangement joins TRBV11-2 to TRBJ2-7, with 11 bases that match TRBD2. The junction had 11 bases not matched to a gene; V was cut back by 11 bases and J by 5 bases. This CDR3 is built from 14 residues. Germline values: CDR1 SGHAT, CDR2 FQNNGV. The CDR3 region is CAGAGLAGGHEQYF. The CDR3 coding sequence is TGTGCCGGAGCGGGGCTAGCGGGAGGCCACGAGCAGTACTTC.

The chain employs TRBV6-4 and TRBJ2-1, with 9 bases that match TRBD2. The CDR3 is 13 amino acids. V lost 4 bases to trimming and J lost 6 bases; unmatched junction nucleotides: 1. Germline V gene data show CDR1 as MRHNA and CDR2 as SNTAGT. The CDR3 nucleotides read TGTGCCAGCAGTGGGCGGGAGGGCAATGAGCAGTTCTTC. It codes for CASSGREGNEQFF.

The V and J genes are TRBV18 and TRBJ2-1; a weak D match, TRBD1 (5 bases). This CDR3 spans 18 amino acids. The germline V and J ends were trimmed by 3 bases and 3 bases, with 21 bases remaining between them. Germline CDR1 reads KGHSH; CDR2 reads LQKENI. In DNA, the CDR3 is TGTGCCAGCTCACCCCCTTTTTCGAGGCAGGGAAACTACAATGAGCAGTTCTTC. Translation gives CASSPPFSRQGNYNEQFF.

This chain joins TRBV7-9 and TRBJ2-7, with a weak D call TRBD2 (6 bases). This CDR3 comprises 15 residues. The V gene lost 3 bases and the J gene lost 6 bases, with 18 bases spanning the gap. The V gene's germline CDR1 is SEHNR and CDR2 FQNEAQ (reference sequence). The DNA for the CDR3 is TGTGCCAGCAGCTTGTTAGGAGGGCAGGATCTCGAGCAGTACTTC. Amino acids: CASSLLGGQDLEQYF.

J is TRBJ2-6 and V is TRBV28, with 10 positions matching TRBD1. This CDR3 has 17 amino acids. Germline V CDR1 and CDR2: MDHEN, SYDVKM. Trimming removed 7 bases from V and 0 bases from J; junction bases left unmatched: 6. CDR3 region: CASTPTGGSSGANVLTF. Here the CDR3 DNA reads TGTGCCAGCACCCCGACAGGGGGCAGCTCTGGGGCCAACGTCCTGACTTTC.

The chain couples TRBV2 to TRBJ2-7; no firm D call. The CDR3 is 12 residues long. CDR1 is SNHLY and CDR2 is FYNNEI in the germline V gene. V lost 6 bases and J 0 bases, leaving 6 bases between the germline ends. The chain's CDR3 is CASSRSSYEQYF. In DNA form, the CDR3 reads TGTGCCAGCAGCCGCAGCTCCTACGAGCAGTACTTC.

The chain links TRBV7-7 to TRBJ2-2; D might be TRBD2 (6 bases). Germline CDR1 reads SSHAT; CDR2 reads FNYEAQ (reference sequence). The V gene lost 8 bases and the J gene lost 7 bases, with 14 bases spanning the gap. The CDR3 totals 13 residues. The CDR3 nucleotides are TGTGCCAGCTCGGGGGTAGAGGGCGGGGAGCTGTTTTTT. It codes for CASSGVEGGELFF.

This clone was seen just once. The CDR3 is CASSLQGTTYEQYF. CDR3 nucleotide sequence: TGTGCCAGCAGCTTGCAGGGTACCACCTACGAGCAGTACTTC. The chain recombines TRBV7-2 with TRBJ2-7; D is possibly TRBD1 (5 bases). Trimming took off 3 bases at V and 2 bases at J, with 11 bases between the two ends. From germline, CDR1 is SGHTA and CDR2 FQGNSA. The CDR3 is 14 residues long.